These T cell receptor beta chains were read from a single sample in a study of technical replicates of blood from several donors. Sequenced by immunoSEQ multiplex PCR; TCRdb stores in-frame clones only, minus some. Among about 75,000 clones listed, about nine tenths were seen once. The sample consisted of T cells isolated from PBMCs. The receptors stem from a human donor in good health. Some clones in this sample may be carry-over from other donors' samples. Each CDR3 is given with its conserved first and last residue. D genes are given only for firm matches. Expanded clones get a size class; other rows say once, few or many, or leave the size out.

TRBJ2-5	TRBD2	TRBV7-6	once	CATRSQQTSGGEGTQYF	TGTGCCACCCGGAGCCAACAGACTAGCGGGGGGGAAGGGACCCAGTACTTC
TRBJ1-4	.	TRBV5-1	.	CASSLGPNEKLFF	TGCGCCAGCAGCTTGGGTCCAAATGAAAAACTGTTTTTT
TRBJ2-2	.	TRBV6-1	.	CASRAGGTGELFF	TGTGCCAGCAGGGCAGGGGGGACCGGGGAGCTGTTTTTT
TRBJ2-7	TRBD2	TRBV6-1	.	CASRLAGTSIYEQYF	TGTGCCAGCAGATTAGCAGGGACTAGTATCTACGAGCAGTACTTC
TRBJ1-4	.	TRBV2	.	CASSEGPPEKLFF	TGTGCCAGCAGTGAGGGGCCCCCTGAAAAACTGTTTTTT
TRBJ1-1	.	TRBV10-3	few	CAISDRLEAFF	TGTGCCATCAGTGACAGGCTTGAAGCTTTCTTT
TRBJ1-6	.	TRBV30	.	CAWGGPPSYNSPLHF	TGTGCCTGGGGAGGGCCCCCCTCCTATAATTCACCCCTCCACTTT
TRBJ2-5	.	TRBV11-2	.	CASSFGEGRTQYF	TGTGCCAGCAGCTTCGGGGAAGGGAGGACCCAGTACTTC
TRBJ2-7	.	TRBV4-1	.	CASSRPTSGIYEQYF	TGCGCCAGCAGCCGCCCCACCTCGGGGATCTACGAGCAGTACTTC
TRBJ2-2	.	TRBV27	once	CASSLYGTGELFF	TGTGCCAGCAGTTTATACGGCACCGGGGAGCTGTTTTTT
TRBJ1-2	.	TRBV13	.	CASSLGFSGKDYYGYTF	TGTGCCAGCAGCTTAGGCTTCTCCGGCAAGGACTACTATGGCTACACCTTC
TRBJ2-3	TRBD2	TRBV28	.	CASSSPTSGSGDTQYF	TGTGCCAGCAGTTCACCGACTAGCGGGAGTGGAGATACGCAGTATTTT
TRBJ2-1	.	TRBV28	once	CASSFRANDEQFF	TGTGCCAGCAGTTTCAGGGCCAACGATGAGCAGTTCTTC
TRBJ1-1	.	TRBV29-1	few	CSGRNTEAFF	TGCAGCGGCAGGAACACTGAAGCTTTCTTT
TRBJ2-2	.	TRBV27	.	CASSFGLPHTGELFF	TGTGCCAGCAGCTTCGGACTACCTCATACCGGGGAGCTGTTTTTT